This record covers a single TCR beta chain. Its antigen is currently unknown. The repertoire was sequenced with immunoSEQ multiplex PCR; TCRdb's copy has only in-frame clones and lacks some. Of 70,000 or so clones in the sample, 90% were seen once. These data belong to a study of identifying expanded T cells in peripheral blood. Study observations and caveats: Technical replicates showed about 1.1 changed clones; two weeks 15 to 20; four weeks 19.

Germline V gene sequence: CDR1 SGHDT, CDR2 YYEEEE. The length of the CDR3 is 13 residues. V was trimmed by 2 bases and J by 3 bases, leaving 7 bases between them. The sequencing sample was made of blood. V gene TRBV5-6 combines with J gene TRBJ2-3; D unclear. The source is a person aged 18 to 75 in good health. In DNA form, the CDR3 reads TGTGCCAGCAGCTTTGAGAGGACAGATACGCAGTATTTT. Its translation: CASSFERTDTQYF.